The 5 T cell receptor beta chains reported below all come from one sample, sequenced in a study of blood T cell repertoires in COVID-19. Data came from immunoSEQ multiplex PCR; TCRdb stores just in-frame clones and leaves some out. The table includes 150,000 or so clones, 87% detected once. Sequenced: peripheral blood. These receptors all come from a human donor in a cohort sampled during active COVID-19.

This chain joins TRBV13 and TRBJ1-2; 8 positions match TRBD1. The CDR3 totals 13 residues. V shed 5 bases and J 6 bases; nucleotides not matched to a gene: 5. The germline CDR1 and CDR2 sequences are PRHDT and FYEKMQ (reference sequence). DNA for the CDR3: TGTGCCAGCAGCCTGACAGGGGCTAATGGCTACACCTTC. Amino acid sequence: CASSLTGANGYTF.

The chain has TRBV6-1 and TRBJ2-7, with 9 bases identical to TRBD2. There are 14 residues in the CDR3. Losses at the gene ends were 3 bases for V and 5 bases for J; bases not matched to a gene: 5. Per the germline V gene, CDR1 is MNHNS and CDR2 is SASEGT. The DNA of the CDR3 is TGTGCCAGCAGTGATCCGGGACTAGCCCACGAGCAGTACTTC. It translates to CASSDPGLAHEQYF.

The rearrangement links TRBV14 to TRBJ2-7, with D possibly matching TRBD2 (6 bases). V shed 6 bases and J shed 2 bases, with 20 bases lying between them. Germline CDR1 and CDR2: SGHDN and FVKESK. The CDR3 runs to 16 residues. The CDR3 loop is CASRRCRDFLPYEQYF. The CDR3 nucleotides are TGTGCCAGCAGACGATGCCGGGACTTCCTCCCCTACGAGCAGTACTTC. Based on the CDR3 plus reference TRBV14 and TRBJ2-7, the full variable domain is EAGVTQFPSHSVIEKGQTVTLRCDPISGHDNLYWYRRVMGKEIKFLLHFVKESKQDESGMPNNRFLAERTGGTYSTLKVQPAELEDSGVYFCASRRCRDFLPYEQYFGPGTRLTVT.

The chain links TRBV12-5 to TRBJ1-1; TRBD1 might be the D (6 bases). V was clipped by 2 bases and J by 6 bases, with 25 bases between them. CDR1 is LGHNT and CDR2 is FRNRAP in the germline V gene. The CDR3 spans 18 residues. The CDR3 spells CASGLSRGLQGDRAEAFF. The DNA for the CDR3 is TGTGCTAGTGGTTTGTCACGGGGCCTACAGGGTGATAGGGCTGAAGCTTTCTTT.

The rearrangement joins TRBV6-5 to TRBJ2-7; 9 bases fit TRBD1. In germline, CDR1 is MNHEY, CDR2 SVGAGI. The CDR3 is 16 amino acids. V gave up 0 bases and J gave up 2 bases; unmatched junction bases: 5. The CDR3 here is CASSYSGTGLTYEQYF. CDR3 DNA sequence: TGTGCCAGCAGTTACTCCGGGACAGGGTTGACCTACGAGCAGTACTTC.